Below are 25 T cell receptor beta chains sequenced from a single sample in a study of breast tumors, draining lymph nodes, adjacent tissues. The lymph nodes were axillary draining lymph nodes from breast cancer patients. TCRdb recomputed calls from the multiplex PCR reads with MiXCR, one row per CDR3 protein. The repertoire holds a few hundred thousand distinct CDR3 sequences, with under 35% as singletons. What was sequenced was axillary lymph node tissue. Source of these receptors: a female donor with breast cancer. Some clones in this sample may be carry-over from other donors' samples.

This clonotype was observed many times. The rearrangement joins TRBV27 to TRBJ2-5; D gene unclear. The V end lost 6 bases, the J end lost 5 bases, and 4 bases lay between the germline ends. Germline lookup yields CDR1 MNHEY and CDR2 SMNVEV (reference sequence). CDR3 size: 10 residues. The CDR3 nucleotides read TGTGCCAGCAGGTTCGAGACCCAGTACTTC. This encodes CASRFETQYF.

This clonotype came up many times. The genes are TRBV5-8 and TRBJ1-5; 8 nucleotides line up with TRBD1. Trimming removed 3 bases from V and 7 bases from J; junction bases left unmatched: 9. Germline V gene lookup returns CDR1 SGHTS and CDR2 YDEGEE. CDR3 length equals 15 residues. The CDR3 bases are TGTGCCAGCAGCTCCTCGGACAGGGCCGACCAGCCCCAGCATTTT. It is translated as CASSSSDRADQPQHF.

The J gene is TRBJ1-6, the V gene TRBV5-1, with D possibly matching TRBD1 (6 bases). CDR3 size: 15 residues. CDR1 is SGHRS and CDR2 is YFSETQ in the germline V gene. Trimming took off 3 bases at V and 8 bases at J, with 15 bases between the two ends. The CDR3 DNA reads TGCGCCAGCAGCTGGGACCAGGGGCTGGATTCACCCCTCCACTTT. Translation gives CASSWDQGLDSPLHF.

The chain employs TRBV5-5 and TRBJ2-1; 8 bases agree with TRBD2. V dropped 4 bases and J dropped 3; count of bases not matched to a gene: 6. The germline V gene encodes CDR1 SGHKS and CDR2 YYEKEE (reference sequence). CDR3 length: 15 residues. The CDR3 DNA follows: TGTGCCAGCAGCGTGACTAGCGCGGTCTACAATGAGCAGTTCTTC. Translation: CASSVTSAVYNEQFF.

In this sample, this clonotype turned up many times. The gene calls are TRBV20-1 and TRBJ1-2; 8 nucleotides align to TRBD1. This CDR3 contains 15 residues. Per germline, CDR1 DFQATT and CDR2 SNEGSKA (reference sequence). The V and J ends lost 0 bases and 3 bases, in that order; junction bases with no gene match: 6. The CDR3: CSARELRGLDYGYTF. The CDR3 DNA sequence: TGCAGTGCTAGAGAGCTCAGGGGGCTTGACTATGGCTACACCTTC.

Only a few counts were recorded for this clonotype. This sequence joins TRBV6-2 or TRBV6-3 and TRBJ2-5; a weak D match, TRBD2 (5 bases). CDR1 and CDR2 (germline): MNHEY, SVGEGT. The ends were cut back, 5 bases at V and 7 bases at J, with 17 bases in the middle. This CDR3 is 14 amino acids long. CDR3 nucleotides: TGTGCCAGCAGTCCGGACGGGCGTGGAGGGACCCAGTACTTC. Translating it yields CASSPDGRGGTQYF.

The chain couples TRBV11-2 to TRBJ1-3; D gene uncertain. CDR3 length: 14 amino acids. Trimming removed 5 bases from V and 8 bases from J, with 16 bases in between. Per germline, CDR1 SGHAT and CDR2 FQNNGV. In nucleotides, the CDR3 is TGTGCCAGCAGCGTAGGCCCCCCCCCCCACACCATATATTTT. It encodes CASSVGPPPHTIYF.

The V call is TRBV28, the J call TRBJ1-2, with TRBD1 matching 8 bases. CDR3 length equals 15 residues. The V gene's germline CDR1 is MDHEN and CDR2 SYDVKM. V shed 4 bases and J 4 bases; nucleotides not matched to a gene: 8. Written as DNA, the CDR3 is TGTGCCAGCAGTTCCTCAAGACAGGGGTTCTATGGCTACACCTTC. Its translation: CASSSSRQGFYGYTF.

The V and J genes are TRBV19 and TRBJ1-1; the D gene is possibly TRBD1 (6 bases). This CDR3 comprises 14 residues. V lost 4 bases and J lost 0, with 9 bases in between. Germline V gene lookup returns CDR1 LNHDA and CDR2 SQIVND (reference sequence). The CDR3 spells CASSRRGMNTEAFF. The CDR3 DNA is TGTGCCAGTAGTAGGAGGGGGATGAACACTGAAGCTTTCTTT.

In this sample, this clonotype turned up many times. V and J are TRBV5-6 and TRBJ2-1, with D maybe TRBD1 (6 bases). There are 15 residues in the CDR3. Germline-derived CDR1 and CDR2 are SGHDT and YYEEEE. Trimming took off 0 bases at V and 5 bases at J, with 12 bases between the two ends. CDR3 in amino acids: CASSLVQGRNNEQFF. The DNA for the CDR3 is TGTGCCAGCAGCTTGGTACAGGGCAGGAACAATGAGCAGTTCTTC.

In its sample, this clonotype was seen many times. The chain employs TRBV6-5 and TRBJ1-5; D is possibly TRBD1 (6 bases). The germline V gene encodes CDR1 MNHEY and CDR2 SVGAGI. The length of the CDR3 is 13 residues. Trimming stripped 8 bases from V and 1 base from J, with 9 bases between. The CDR3 DNA follows: TGTGCCAGCGCGCAGGGGAGCAATCAGCCCCAGCATTTT. It specifies CASAQGSNQPQHF.

In the case of this clonotype: This may be a read error, as it is one base from a much larger clone. This sequence joins TRBV20-1 and TRBJ2-5; possible D gene TRBD2, 6 bases. In germline, CDR1 is DFQATT, CDR2 SNEGSKA (reference sequence). The CDR3 is 12 residues long. The CDR3 region is CSSGRPGETPYF. CDR3 DNA: TGCAGCTCGGGGAGGCCGGGGGAGACCCCGTACTTC.

The J gene is TRBJ2-5, the V gene TRBV14; 7 bases align to TRBD2. The CDR3 covers 15 residues. Per germline, CDR1 SGHDN and CDR2 FVKESK. V gave up 4 bases and J gave up 3 bases; unmatched junction bases: 8. The CDR3 spells CASSRTRGMEETQYF. The CDR3 DNA reads as TGTGCCAGCAGCCGGACTAGGGGAATGGAAGAGACCCAGTACTTC.

V and J are TRBV2 and TRBJ2-7; D might be TRBD2 (5 bases). Germline lookup yields CDR1 SNHLY and CDR2 FYNNEI. The CDR3 has 15 residues. The V end was cut by 6 bases, the J end by 1 base, with 16 bases between. CDR3 in amino acids: CASRLPGSKSYEQYF. The DNA of the CDR3 is TGTGCCAGCAGACTCCCGGGGTCGAAATCCTACGAGCAGTACTTC.

The CDR3 nucleotides are TGTGCCAGCAGCGCCAGACTAGCGGGGGGGCAGAACTACAATGAGCAGTATTTT. It codes for CASSARLAGGQNYNEQYF. The chain links TRBV7-9 to TRBJ2-3, with 14 bases identical to TRBD2. With V trimmed by 5 bases and J by 11 bases, 18 bases remained unmatched. There are 18 residues in the CDR3. The germline CDR1 and CDR2 sequences are SEHNR and FQNEAQ (reference sequence).

This chain uses TRBV11-1 with TRBJ1-2; 9 nucleotides agree with TRBD1. V lost 9 bases to trimming and J lost 0 bases; unmatched junction nucleotides: 8. Germline CDR1 and CDR2: SGHAT and FQDESV (reference sequence). The CDR3 sequence is 15 residues long. This CDR3 is CASPYGQGSNYGYTF. CDR3 in DNA: TGTGCCAGTCCCTATGGACAGGGGTCTAACTATGGCTACACCTTC.

V usage is TRBV20-1 and J usage is TRBJ1-1; D gene ambiguous. Germline V lookup: CDR1 DFQATT, CDR2 SNEGSKA (reference sequence). The CDR3 is 13 amino acids. V was shortened by 3 bases and J by 1 base, with 9 bases between the two germline ends. The CDR3 region has the DNA TGCAGTGCTAGTGAGGTGACGAACACTGAAGCTTTCTTT. Its translation: CSASEVTNTEAFF.

Remarks on this clonotype: Given a much more abundant clone one base away, this may be a read error. The chain employs TRBV5-6 and TRBJ1-2; D might be TRBD1 (6 bases). Germline lookup yields CDR1 SGHDT and CDR2 YYEEEE. This CDR3 is 13 amino acids long. The germline V and J ends were trimmed by 3 bases and 5 bases, with 11 bases remaining between them. This CDR3 is CASSSTQGYGYTF. The CDR3 DNA reads as TGTGCCAGCAGCTCGACGCAGGGGTATGGCTACACCTTC.

With respect to this clonotype: A much larger clone lies one base from this, so it may be a read error. The rearrangement uses TRBV29-1 and TRBJ1-5, with a weak D call TRBD1 (5 bases). From germline, CDR1 is SQVTM and CDR2 ANQGSEA. Trimming removed 4 bases from V and 6 bases from J, with 7 bases in between. The CDR3 loop spans 11 amino acids. CDR3 coding DNA: TGCAGCGTTGGACAGAGTCAGCCCCAGCATTTT. Protein sequence: CSVGQSQPQHF.

The gene calls are TRBV3-1 and TRBJ1-4; weak D call: TRBD1 (5 bases). Germline V CDR1 and CDR2: LGHDT, YNNKEL (reference sequence). The CDR3 runs to 13 residues. V was trimmed by 5 bases and J by 6 bases, leaving 10 bases between them. This CDR3 reads CASSTQGDEKLFF. The CDR3 nucleotides read TGTGCCAGCAGCACTCAGGGTGATGAAAAACTGTTTTTT.

This clonotype appeared a few times. This rearrangement joins TRBV6-5 to TRBJ2-2; 7 nucleotides agree with TRBD2. J was trimmed by 0 bases and V by 6 bases; bases with no gene match: 7. This CDR3 is built from 16 residues. The germline gives CDR1 MNHEY, CDR2 SVGAGI. The CDR3 spells CASRRLALTNTGELFF. In nucleotides, the CDR3 is TGTGCCAGCAGACGACTAGCCCTAACGAACACCGGGGAGCTGTTTTTT.

There are many counts of this clonotype. The chain uses TRBV20-1 and TRBJ2-1, with 9 bases lining up with TRBD2. The CDR3 loop spans 17 amino acids. The V gene's germline CDR1 is DFQATT and CDR2 SNEGSKA (reference sequence). After removal of 0 bases from V and 3 bases from J, the junction contained 9 bases not matched to a gene. The DNA for the CDR3 is TGCAGTGCTAGAGATAGGTCTGGGCGGGAGGGCTACAATGAGCAGTTCTTC. Amino acids: CSARDRSGREGYNEQFF.

In this sample, this clonotype turned up many times. V usage is TRBV5-8 and J usage is TRBJ2-5; D may correspond to TRBD1 or TRBD2 (5 bases each). V was shortened by 0 bases and J by 5 bases, with 14 bases between the two germline ends. CDR3 length equals 15 residues. In germline, CDR1 is SGHTS, CDR2 YDEGEE. The CDR3 DNA follows: TGTGCCAGCAGCTTGGCCAGGGCTGGCGGGGAGACCCAGTACTTC. Protein sequence: CASSLARAGGETQYF.

This clonotype has at least ten counts. The chain links TRBV15 to TRBJ1-2; TRBD1 agrees at 8 bases. The germline V gene has CDR1 LNHNV and CDR2 YYDKDF (reference sequence). Trimming took 5 bases from V and 1 from J; bases not matched to a gene: 6. This CDR3 region has 15 residues. Written as DNA, the CDR3 is TGTGCCACCAGCGACCGGACAGGGTTTAACTATGGCTACACCTTC. It encodes CATSDRTGFNYGYTF.

This clonotype appeared many times. The CDR3 region is CASSTGGPGETQYF. In nucleotides, the CDR3 is TGTGCCAGCAGTACGGGAGGGCCAGGAGAGACCCAGTACTTC. V is TRBV7-3 and J is TRBJ2-5; 8 bases are shared with TRBD2. The CDR3 has 14 amino acids. Germline values: CDR1 SGHTA, CDR2 FQGTGA. V gave up 6 bases and J gave up 4 bases; unmatched junction bases: 7.